A single sample gave rise to the 9 T cell receptor beta chains below, sequenced in a study of blood T cells in healthy people across ages. The second PCR ran roughly 7 to 12 cycles with a sample-barcoded 5' primer and J-beta primers. Using its own MiXCR run on the 5' RACE reads, TCRdb lists one record per CDR3 protein. The sample contains approximately 320,000 distinct CDR3 sequences, 25% to 30% of which appear only once. Input material: blood. The receptors stem from a woman in her seventies in good health.

The rearrangement links TRBV28 to TRBJ2-6; possible D gene TRBD2, 6 bases. The CDR3 covers 18 residues. Trimming took off 10 bases at V and 0 bases at J, with 22 bases between the two ends. From germline, CDR1 is MDHEN and CDR2 SYDVKM. CDR3 DNA: TGTGCCACCCGAGTTGGCGGGACCAAAGGCTCTGGGGCCAACGTCCTGACTTTC. Translating it yields CATRVGGTKGSGANVLTF.

This clonotype was counted a few times. The chain carries TRBV4-1 and TRBJ1-1; 8 nucleotides align to TRBD1. Germline CDR1 is MGHRA and CDR2 is YSYEKL. The trim removed 5 bases at V and 2 bases at J, leaving 4 bases unmatched. The length of the CDR3 is 14 residues. CDR3 bases: TGCGCCAGCAGCGGGACAGGCGTTAACACTGAAGCTTTCTTT. This gives the protein CASSGTGVNTEAFF.

This clonotype was seen a few times. V is TRBV7-9 and J is TRBJ2-5; 10 bases fit TRBD2. The better agreement between TRBJ2-1 and the DNA end casts doubt on the J call. Germline CDR1 SEHNR, CDR2 FQNEAQ (reference sequence). This CDR3 has 15 residues. CDR3 region: CATSRSGRVYNEQFF. As DNA, the CDR3 is TGTGCCACCTCACGGAGCGGGAGGGTATACAATGAGCAGTTCTTC.

The gene calls are TRBV5-1 and TRBJ1-2; no reliable D call. This CDR3 is 16 amino acids long. CDR1 and CDR2 (germline): SGHRS, YFSETQ. Trimming stripped 4 bases from V and 1 base from J, with 17 bases between. As DNA, the CDR3 is TGCGCCAGCAGCGGGTCAGCAGGTGGCCTTAACTATGGCTACACCTTC. Its protein is CASSGSAGGLNYGYTF. The whole variable domain, remainder taken from reference TRBV5-1 and TRBJ1-2, is KAGVTQTPRYLIKTRGQQVTLSCSPISGHRSVSWYQQTPGQGLQFLFEYFSETQRNKGNFPGRFSGRQFSNSRSEMNVSTLELGDSALYLCASSGSAGGLNYGYTFGSGTRLTVV.

The V gene is TRBV4-3, the J gene TRBJ2-1; 8 nucleotides agree with TRBD1. The CDR3 is 14 residues long. V gave up 3 bases and J gave up 4 bases; unmatched junction bases: 2. Germline CDR1 and CDR2: LGHNA and YSLEER. The CDR3, as DNA: TGCGCCAGCAGCCAGGGACAGGTGTACAATGAGCAGTTCTTC. Its translation: CASSQGQVYNEQFF.

In the case of this clonotype: One end of the junction is discordant with germline, which a read error may explain. The chain couples TRBV7-3 to TRBJ2-5; D gene unclear. The CDR3 consists of 15 residues. CDR1 and CDR2 from the germline V gene are SGHTA and FQGTGA. The CDR3 protein is CTSSLTAVREETQYF. The CDR3 bases are TGTACCAGCAGCTTAACGGCCGTAAGGGAAGAGACCCAGTACTTC.

This clonotype was counted only a few times. The rearrangement links TRBV24-1 to TRBJ2-4, with D perhaps TRBD1 (6 bases). The CDR3 consists of 16 residues. Trimming stripped 1 base from V and 9 bases from J, with 18 bases between. Germline CDR1 reads KGHDR; CDR2 reads SFDVKD. The CDR3 DNA reads as TGTGCCACCAGTGATTTTAAACAGGGCGGTTCTTCCATTCAGTACTTC. Amino acids: CATSDFKQGGSSIQYF.

In DNA form, the CDR3 reads TGTGCCAGCGGATCCCCTGGGCAGGGAGGCGCAGATACGCAGTATTTT. Translated, it gives CASGSPGQGGADTQYF. The chain uses TRBV7-6 and TRBJ2-3; D may be TRBD2 (6 bases). There are 16 residues in the CDR3. From germline, CDR1 is SGHVS and CDR2 FNYEAQ. Trimming left V 8 bases short and J 4 bases short, with 22 bases between.

This clonotype was detected many times. This chain uses TRBV3-1 with TRBJ1-5; weak D call: TRBD1 (5 bases). The CDR3 loop spans 16 amino acids. Germline V gene lookup returns CDR1 LGHDT and CDR2 YNNKEL (reference sequence). V lost 1 base and J 2 bases, leaving 12 bases between the germline ends. CDR3 DNA: TGTGCCAGCAGCCAAGGGACATCCTATGGCAATCAGCCCCAGCATTTT. Translation: CASSQGTSYGNQPQHF.